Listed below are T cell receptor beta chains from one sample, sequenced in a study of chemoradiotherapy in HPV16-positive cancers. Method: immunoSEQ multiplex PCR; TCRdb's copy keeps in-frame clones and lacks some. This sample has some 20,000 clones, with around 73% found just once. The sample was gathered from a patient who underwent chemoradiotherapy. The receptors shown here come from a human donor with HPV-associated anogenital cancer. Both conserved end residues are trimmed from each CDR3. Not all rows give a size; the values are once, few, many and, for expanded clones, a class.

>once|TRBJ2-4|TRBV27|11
ASSFSAKNIQY
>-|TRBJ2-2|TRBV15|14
ATSNKGGAGTGELF
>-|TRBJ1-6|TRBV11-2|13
ASSSWTVHNSPLH
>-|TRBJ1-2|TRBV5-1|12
ASSLEGLDYGYT
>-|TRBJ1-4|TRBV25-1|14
ASSEHGQATNEKLF
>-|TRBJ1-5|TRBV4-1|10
ASSQINQPQH
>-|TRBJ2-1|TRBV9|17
ASSVGTSGYRSSYNEQF
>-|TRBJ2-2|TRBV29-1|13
SGRKAGGVTGELF
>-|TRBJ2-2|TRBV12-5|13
ASGLSTWHTGELF
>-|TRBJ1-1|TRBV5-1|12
ASGADRGQTEAF
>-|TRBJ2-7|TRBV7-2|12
ASSLASGNYEQY
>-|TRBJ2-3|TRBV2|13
ASRTGTLLTDTQY
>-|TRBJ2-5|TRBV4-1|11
ASSSDRAETQY
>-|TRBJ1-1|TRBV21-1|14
ASSDQGYMRNPVAF
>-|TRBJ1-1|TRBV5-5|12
ASSLLSRVAEAF